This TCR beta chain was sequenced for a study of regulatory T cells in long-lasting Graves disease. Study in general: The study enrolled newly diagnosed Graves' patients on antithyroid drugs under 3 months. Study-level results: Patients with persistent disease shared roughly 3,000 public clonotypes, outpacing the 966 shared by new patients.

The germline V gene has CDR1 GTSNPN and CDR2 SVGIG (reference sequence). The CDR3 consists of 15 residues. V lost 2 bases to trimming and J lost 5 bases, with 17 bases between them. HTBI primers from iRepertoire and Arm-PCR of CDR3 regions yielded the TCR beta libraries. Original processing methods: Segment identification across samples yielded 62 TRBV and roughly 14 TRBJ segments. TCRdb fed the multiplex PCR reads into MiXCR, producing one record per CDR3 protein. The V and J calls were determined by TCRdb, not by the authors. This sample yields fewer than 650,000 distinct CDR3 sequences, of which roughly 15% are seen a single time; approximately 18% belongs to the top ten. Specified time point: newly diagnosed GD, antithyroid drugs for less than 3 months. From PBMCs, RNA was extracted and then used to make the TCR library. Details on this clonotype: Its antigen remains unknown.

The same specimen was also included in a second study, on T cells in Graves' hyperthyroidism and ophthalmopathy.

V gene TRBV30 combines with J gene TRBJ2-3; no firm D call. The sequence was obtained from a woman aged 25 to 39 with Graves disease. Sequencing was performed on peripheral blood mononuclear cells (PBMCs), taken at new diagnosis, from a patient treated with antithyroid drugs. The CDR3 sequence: CAWSSRTPWEDTQYF. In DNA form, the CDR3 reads TGTGCCTGGAGTTCCCGGACCCCCTGGGAAGATACGCAGTATTTT.